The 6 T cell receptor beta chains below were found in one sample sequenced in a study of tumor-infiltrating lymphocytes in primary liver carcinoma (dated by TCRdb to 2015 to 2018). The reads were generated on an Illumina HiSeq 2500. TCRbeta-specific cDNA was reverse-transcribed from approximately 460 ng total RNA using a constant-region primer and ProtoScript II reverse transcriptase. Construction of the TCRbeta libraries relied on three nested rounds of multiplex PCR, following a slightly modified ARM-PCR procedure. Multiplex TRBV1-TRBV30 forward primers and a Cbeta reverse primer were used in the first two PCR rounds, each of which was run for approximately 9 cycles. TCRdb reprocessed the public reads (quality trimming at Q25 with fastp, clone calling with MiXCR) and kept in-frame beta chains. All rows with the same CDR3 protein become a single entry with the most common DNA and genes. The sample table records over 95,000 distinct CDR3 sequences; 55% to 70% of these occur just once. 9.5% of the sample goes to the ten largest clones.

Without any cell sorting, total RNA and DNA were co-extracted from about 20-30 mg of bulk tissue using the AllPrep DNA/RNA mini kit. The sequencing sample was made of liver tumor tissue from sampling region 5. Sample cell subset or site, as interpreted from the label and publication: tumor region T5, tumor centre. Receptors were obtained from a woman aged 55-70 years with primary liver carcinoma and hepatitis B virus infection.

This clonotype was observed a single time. The CDR3 is CASSYTARLGGYTF. CDR3 nucleotide sequence: TGTGCCAGCAGCTACACTGCCAGACTTGGAGGCTACACCTTC. The chain links TRBV11-3 to TRBJ1-2, with D hard to call. The V gene lost 4 bases and the J gene lost 8 bases, with 17 bases spanning the gap. The length of the CDR3 is 14 residues. Germline loops: CDR1 SGHNT, CDR2 YENEEA.

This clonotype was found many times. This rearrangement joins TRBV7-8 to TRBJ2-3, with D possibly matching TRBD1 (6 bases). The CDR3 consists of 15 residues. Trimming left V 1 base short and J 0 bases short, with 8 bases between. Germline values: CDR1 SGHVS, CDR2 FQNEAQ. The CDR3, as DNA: TGTGCCAGCAGCTTAGAACAGGGCAGCACAGATACGCAGTATTTT. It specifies CASSLEQGSTDTQYF.

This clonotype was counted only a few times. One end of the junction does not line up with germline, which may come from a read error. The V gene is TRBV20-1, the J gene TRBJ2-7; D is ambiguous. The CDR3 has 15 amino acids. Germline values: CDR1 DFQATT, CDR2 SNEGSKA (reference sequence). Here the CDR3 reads CSARVGQPLSDEQYF. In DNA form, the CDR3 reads TGCAGTGCTAGAGTCGGGCAACCTCTCTCCGACGAGCAGTACTTC.

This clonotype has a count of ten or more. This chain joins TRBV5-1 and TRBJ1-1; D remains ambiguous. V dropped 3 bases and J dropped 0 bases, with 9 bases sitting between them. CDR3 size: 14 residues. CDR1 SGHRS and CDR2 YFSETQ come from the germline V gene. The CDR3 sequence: CASSSQHMNTEAFF. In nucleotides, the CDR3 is TGCGCCAGCAGCTCACAACATATGAACACTGAAGCTTTCTTT.

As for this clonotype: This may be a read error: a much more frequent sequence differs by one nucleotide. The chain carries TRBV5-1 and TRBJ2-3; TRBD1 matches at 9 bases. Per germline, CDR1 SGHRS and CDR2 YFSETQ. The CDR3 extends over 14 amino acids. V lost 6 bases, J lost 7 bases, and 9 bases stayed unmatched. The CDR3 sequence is CASIGQGTPYTQYF. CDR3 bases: TGCGCCAGCATAGGACAGGGGACACCATATACGCAGTATTTT.

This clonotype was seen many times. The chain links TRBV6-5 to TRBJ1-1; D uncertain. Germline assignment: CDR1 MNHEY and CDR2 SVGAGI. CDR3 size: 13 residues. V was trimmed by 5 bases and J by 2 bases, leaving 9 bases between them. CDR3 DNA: TGTGCCAGCAGTCAAGAGGTAAACACTGAAGCTTTCTTT. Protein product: CASSQEVNTEAFF.